This T cell receptor beta chain stems from a study of blood T cell repertoires in COVID-19. Study at large: T cells, B-cell-depleted T cells, or PBMCs provided the cDNA or gDNA that served as material.

Generated by immunoSEQ multiplex PCR, the TCRdb table keeps only in-frame clones and is missing some. The sample yields about 88,000 clones, less than 95% seen once. Enrollment of patients from Seattle took place during active infection, with longitudinal follow-up. Sequencing input: peripheral blood. The TCR sequence derives from a man younger than 35 with COVID-19, enrolled during active disease.

The CDR3 sequence is CASSYGRGDSYNEQFF. The CDR3, as DNA: TGTGCCAGCAGCTACGGGCGGGGCGACTCCTACAATGAGCAGTTCTTC. The V and J genes are TRBV7-3 and TRBJ2-1; the D gene is possibly TRBD2 (6 bases). Trimming removed 4 bases at V and 0 bases at J, with 13 bases between. The CDR3 runs 16 residues. The V gene's germline CDR1 is SGHTA and CDR2 FQGTGA.